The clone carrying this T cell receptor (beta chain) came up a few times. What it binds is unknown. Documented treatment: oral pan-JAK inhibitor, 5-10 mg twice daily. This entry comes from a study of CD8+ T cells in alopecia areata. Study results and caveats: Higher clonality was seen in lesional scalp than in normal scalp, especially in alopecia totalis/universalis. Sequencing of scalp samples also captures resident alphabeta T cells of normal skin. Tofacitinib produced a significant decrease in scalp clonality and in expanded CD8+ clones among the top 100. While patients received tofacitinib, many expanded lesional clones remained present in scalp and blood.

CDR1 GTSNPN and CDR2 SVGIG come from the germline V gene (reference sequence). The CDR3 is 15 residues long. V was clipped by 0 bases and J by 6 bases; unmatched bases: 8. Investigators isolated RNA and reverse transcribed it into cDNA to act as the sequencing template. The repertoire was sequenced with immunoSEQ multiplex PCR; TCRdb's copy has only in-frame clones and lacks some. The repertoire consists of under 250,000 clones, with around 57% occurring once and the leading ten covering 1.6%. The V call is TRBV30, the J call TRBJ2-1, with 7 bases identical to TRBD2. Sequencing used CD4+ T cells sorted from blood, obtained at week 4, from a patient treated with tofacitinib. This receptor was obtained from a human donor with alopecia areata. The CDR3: CAWSVGLAAANEQFF. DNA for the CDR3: TGTGCCTGGAGTGTTGGTCTAGCGGCCGCCAATGAGCAGTTCTTC.